The 12 T cell receptor beta chains reported below all come from one sample, sequenced in a study of blood T cell repertoires in COVID-19 (dated by TCRdb to about 2020). Receptor libraries were prepared by the immunoSEQ multiplex PCR assay. Drawn from immuneACCESS, this table holds only the in-frame rearrangements with V and J called that TCRdb kept. Clones are partly lost; checked studies trace under half to an unresolved V gene and leave the rest unexplained. This sample has about 100,000 clones in its table, and just under 85% of those were observed once. The biggest ten clones account for around an eighth of the sample. Specimen: peripheral blood. Receptor source: a man aged 50 or older with active or convalescent COVID-19.

CDR3 in DNA: TGTGCCAGCAGCTTTTCAGGGGTAGACCAGCCCCAGCATTTT. Protein sequence: CASSFSGVDQPQHF. The V gene is TRBV5-6, the J gene TRBJ1-5; TRBD1 is a possible D gene (6 bases). The length of the CDR3 is 14 residues. Trimming shortened V by 2 bases and J by 7 bases, and 13 bases separated the two germline ends. The V gene's germline CDR1 is SGHDT and CDR2 YYEEEE.

This clone was recorded once. The chain links TRBV5-4 to TRBJ1-1; 9 nucleotides match TRBD1. The germline CDR1 and CDR2 sequences are SGHNT and YYREEE (reference sequence). CDR3 size: 16 residues. After removal of 3 bases from V and 2 bases from J, the junction contained 8 bases not matched to a gene. The CDR3 here is CASSSGPDRGNTEAFF. The CDR3 nucleotides are TGTGCCAGCAGCTCGGGTCCGGACAGGGGAAACACTGAAGCTTTCTTT.

The V call is TRBV9, the J call TRBJ2-2, with TRBD2 identical over 10 bases. Germline V gives CDR1 SGDLS, CDR2 YYNGEE. Unmatched junction bases numbered 6, after V lost 4 bases and J lost 0 bases. The CDR3 has 17 amino acids. For the CDR3, the DNA is TGTGCCAGCAGCCGAGAGAGCGGGAGGGCGAACACCGGGGAGCTGTTTTTT. It specifies CASSRESGRANTGELFF. The whole variable domain, filled in from reference TRBV9 and TRBJ2-2, reads DSGVTQTPKHLITATGQRVTLRCSPRSGDLSVYWYQQSLDQGLQFLIQYYNGEERAKGNILERFSAQQFPDLHSELNLSSLELGDSALYFCASSRESGRANTGELFFGEGSRLTVL.

The chain couples TRBV13 to TRBJ1-6; no clear D. CDR1 and CDR2 (germline): PRHDT, FYEKMQ (reference sequence). The V end was cut by 6 bases, the J end by 0 bases, with 12 bases between. This CDR3 region has 16 residues. CDR3 DNA sequence: TGTGCCAGCAGGGAACCGAGGAGCTCCTATAATTCACCCCTCCACTTT. It specifies CASREPRSSYNSPLHF.

V is TRBV3-1 (or the pseudogene TRBV3-2) and J is TRBJ2-1; D gene ambiguous. V lost 0 bases and J lost 15, with 21 bases in between. The CDR3 length is 15 residues. Germline assignment: CDR1 LGHDT and CDR2 YNNKEL (reference sequence). The CDR3 protein is CASSQEPQFSPGPFF. DNA for the CDR3: TGTGCCAGCAGCCAAGAGCCACAGTTCAGCCCCGGCCCGTTCTTC.

The genes are TRBV7-3 and TRBJ2-2; the match to TRBD1 covers 8 bases. The germline gives CDR1 SGHTA, CDR2 FQGTGA. The V segment lost 4 bases and the J segment 5 bases; nucleotides outside the gene matches: 6. The CDR3 spans 15 residues. CDR3 in DNA: TGTGCCAGCAGCTCCCAGGGGGCAGTAACCGGGGAGCTGTTTTTT. Translating gives CASSSQGAVTGELFF. The variable domain in full, with the rest retrieved from reference TRBV7-3 and TRBJ2-2, is GAGVSQTPSNKVTEKGKYVELRCDPISGHTALYWYRQSLGQGPEFLIYFQGTGAADDSGLPNDRFFAVRPEGSVSTLKIQRTERGDSAVYLCASSSQGAVTGELFFGEGSRLTVL.

This chain joins TRBV11-1 and TRBJ1-4; D not resolved. The CDR3 is 13 residues long. Germline V gives CDR1 SGHAT, CDR2 FQDESV (reference sequence). With 5 bases removed from V and 8 bases from J, the gap between germline ends came to 12 bases. CDR3 region: CASSPRPGEKLFF. In nucleotides, the CDR3 is TGTGCCAGCAGCCCAAGACCGGGGGAAAAACTGTTTTTT.

The gene calls are TRBV5-1 and TRBJ2-6, with 9 bases aligning to TRBD1. The ends lost 0 bases at V and 4 bases at J; junction bases unmatched: 11. The CDR3 runs to 19 residues. Germline CDR1 and CDR2: SGHRS and YFSETQ. The CDR3 protein is CASSLGGTGSRRGANVLTF. The CDR3 DNA sequence: TGCGCCAGCAGCTTGGGGGGGACAGGGTCCCGCAGGGGGGCCAACGTCCTGACTTTC.

This chain joins TRBV9 and TRBJ2-5; D not resolved. V gave up 0 bases and J gave up 5 bases, with 8 bases separating them. The CDR3 is 13 residues long. In germline, CDR1 is SGDLS, CDR2 YYNGEE. DNA for the CDR3: TGTGCCAGCAGCGTAGAATCTCGGGAGACCCAGTACTTC. Its protein product is CASSVESRETQYF.

The chain couples TRBV5-4 to TRBJ1-2, with TRBD1 identical over 7 bases. Per the germline V gene, CDR1 is SGHNT and CDR2 is YYREEE (reference sequence). The CDR3 length is 13 residues. The V segment lost 4 bases and the J segment 8 bases; nucleotides outside the gene matches: 8. CDR3 in amino acids: CASSQDRVKGYTF. Here the CDR3 DNA reads TGTGCCAGCAGCCAAGACAGGGTGAAGGGCTACACCTTC. Complete variable domain (other parts from reference TRBV5-4 and TRBJ1-2): ETGVTQSPTHLIKTRGQQVTLRCSSQSGHNTVSWYQQALGQGPQFIFQYYREEENGRGNFPPRFSGLQFPNYSSELNVNALELDDSALYLCASSQDRVKGYTFGSGTRLTVV.

The chain has TRBV5-8 and TRBJ1-4, with D possibly being TRBD1 (5 bases). In germline, CDR1 is SGHTS, CDR2 YDEGEE. With 4 bases removed from V and 6 bases from J, the gap between germline ends came to 10 bases. This CDR3 has 13 residues. CDR3 in amino acids: CASSHAGDEKLFF. DNA of the CDR3: TGTGCCAGCAGCCATGCGGGGGATGAAAAACTGTTTTTT.

This chain connects TRBV12-3 or TRBV12-4 to TRBJ1-1; D might be TRBD1 (5 bases). This CDR3 has 12 residues. V lost 3 bases and J 5 bases, leaving 7 bases between the germline ends. The CDR3 is CASSFPGTEAFF. DNA of the CDR3: TGTGCCAGCAGTTTCCCAGGGACTGAAGCTTTCTTT.